A selection of T cell receptor beta chains follows, all from one sample in a study of T cells in Graves' hyperthyroidism and ophthalmopathy. In TCRdb, the multiplex PCR reads were re-called with MiXCR into one record per CDR3 protein. The table shows around 690,000 distinct CDR3 sequences, with roughly 17% occurring only once. Sequencing was performed on blood. These receptors all come from a man in his fifties with Graves' hyperthyroidism. CDR3s include the opening cysteine and the closing phenylalanine or tryptophan. The D gene is left open where the match is weak. Part of the rows lack a size; the others show once, few, many or a class for expanded clones.

D gene,clone size,J gene,V gene,CDR3 DNA,CDR3 protein
TRBD1,many,TRBJ2-3,TRBV5-1,TGCGCCAGCCGCCATAACAACGGACAGGGAGCAGATACGCAGTATTTT,CASRHNNGQGADTQYF
-,few,TRBJ1-4,TRBV7-2,TGTGCCAGCAGCTTATCCGAGACAGGTGGAGAAAAACTGTTTTTT,CASSLSETGGEKLFF
-,many,TRBJ2-7,TRBV27,TGTGCCAGCAGTTTAGCAGCAGGAATTGGCGGCAACGAGCAGTACTTC,CASSLAAGIGGNEQYF
TRBD1,many,TRBJ1-5,TRBV6-1,TGTGCCAGCAGTCGACAGGGTCAAGGCAATCAGCCCCAGCATTTT,CASSRQGQGNQPQHF
TRBD2,few,TRBJ2-7,TRBV27,TGTGCCAGCAGTTTACGGGGGGGGGTACTAGGGATGCAGTACTTC,CASSLRGGVLGMQYF
TRBD1,many,TRBJ2-1,TRBV7-2,TGTGCCAGCAGCTTAAGGGGACAGGGCACCTACAATGAGCAGTTCTTC,CASSLRGQGTYNEQFF
-,many,TRBJ2-3,TRBV7-3,TGTGCCAGCAGCTTAATGGGGAGCGCTAGCACAGATACGCAGTATTTT,CASSLMGSASTDTQYF
TRBD1,many,TRBJ2-3,TRBV2,TGTGCCAGCAAGGGGGCTGGCACAGATACGCAGTATTTT,CASKGAGTDTQYF
-,-,TRBJ2-5,TRBV7-8,TGTGCCAGCAGCTTAAAGTTGGGTAATAAAGGGACCCAGTACTTC,CASSLKLGNKGTQYF
-,many,TRBJ1-1,TRBV3-1,TGTGCCAGCAGCCACGCGACAACTGAAGCTTTCTTT,CASSHATTEAFF
-,-,TRBJ1-5,TRBV6-1,TGTGCCAGCAGTGAATTGCGTCAGCCCCAGCATTTT,CASSELRQPQHF
-,many,TRBJ1-2,TRBV2,TGTGCCAGCAGACGGCAGGACAACCCTAACTATGGCTACACCTTC,CASRRQDNPNYGYTF
TRBD1,many,TRBJ2-6,TRBV11-2,TGTGCCAGCAGCTTATTCACGTCTATCCAGGGGGCGCAGGGGGCCAACGTCCTGACTTTC,CASSLFTSIQGAQGANVLTF